The T cell receptor beta chain under discussion was sequenced for a study of blood T cell repertoires in COVID-19. A remark on this clone: Other DNA sequences from this sample encode an identical CDR3 as well.

Produced via immunoSEQ multiplex PCR; TCRdb's table is partial and in-frame only. The repertoire holds about 200,000 clones, with 65% to 85% as singletons. V shed 0 bases and J 1 base; nucleotides not matched to a gene: 0. Germline assignment: CDR1 ENHRY and CDR2 SYGVKD. This CDR3 region has 14 residues. The chain links TRBV10-3 to TRBJ2-7, with TRBD2 identical over 7 bases. The sequencing sample was made of peripheral blood. This sequence originates from a man in his forties with acute or convalescent COVID-19. For the CDR3, the DNA is TGTGCCATCAGTGAGTCGGGACTATCCTACGAGCAGTACTTC. Protein: CAISESGLSYEQYF.